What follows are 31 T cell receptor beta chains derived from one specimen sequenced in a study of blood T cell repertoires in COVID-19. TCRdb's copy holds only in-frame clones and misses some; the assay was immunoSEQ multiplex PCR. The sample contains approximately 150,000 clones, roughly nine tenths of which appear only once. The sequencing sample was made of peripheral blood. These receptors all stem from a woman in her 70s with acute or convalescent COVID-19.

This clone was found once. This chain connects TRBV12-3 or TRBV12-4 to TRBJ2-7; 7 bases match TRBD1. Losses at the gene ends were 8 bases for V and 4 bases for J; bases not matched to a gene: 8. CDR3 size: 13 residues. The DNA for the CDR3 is TGTGCCAGCGGCCGGGACAGCCTTTACGAGCAGTACTTC. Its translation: CASGRDSLYEQYF.

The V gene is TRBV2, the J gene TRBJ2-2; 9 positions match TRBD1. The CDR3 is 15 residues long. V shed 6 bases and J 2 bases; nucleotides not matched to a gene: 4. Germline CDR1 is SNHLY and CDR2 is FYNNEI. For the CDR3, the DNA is TGTGCCAGCAGCTGGGGACAGGGTAACACCGGGGAGCTGTTTTTT. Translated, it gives CASSWGQGNTGELFF.

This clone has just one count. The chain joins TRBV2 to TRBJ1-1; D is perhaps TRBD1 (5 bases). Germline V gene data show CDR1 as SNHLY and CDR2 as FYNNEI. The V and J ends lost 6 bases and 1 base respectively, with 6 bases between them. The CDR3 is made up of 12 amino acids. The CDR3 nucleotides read TGTGCCAGCAGAACAGGGAACACTGAAGCTTTCTTT. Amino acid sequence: CASRTGNTEAFF.

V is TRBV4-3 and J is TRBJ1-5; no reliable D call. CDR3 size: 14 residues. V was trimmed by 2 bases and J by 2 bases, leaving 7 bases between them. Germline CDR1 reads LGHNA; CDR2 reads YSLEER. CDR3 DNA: TGCGCCAGCAGCCAAAACTTCGGCAATCAGCCCCAGCATTTT. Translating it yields CASSQNFGNQPQHF.

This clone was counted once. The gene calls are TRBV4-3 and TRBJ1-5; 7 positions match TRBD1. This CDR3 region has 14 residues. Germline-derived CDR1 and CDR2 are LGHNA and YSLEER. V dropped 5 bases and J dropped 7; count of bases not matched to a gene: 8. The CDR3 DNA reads TGCGCCAGCAGCTTAGACAGGGTGATGCAGCCCCAGCATTTT. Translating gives CASSLDRVMQPQHF.

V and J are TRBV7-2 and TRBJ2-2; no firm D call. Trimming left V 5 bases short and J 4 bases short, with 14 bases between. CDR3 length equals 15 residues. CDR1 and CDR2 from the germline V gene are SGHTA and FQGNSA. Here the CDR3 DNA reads TGTGCCAGCAGCATCATGCTAGGCGGCACCGGGGAGCTGTTTTTT. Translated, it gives CASSIMLGGTGELFF.

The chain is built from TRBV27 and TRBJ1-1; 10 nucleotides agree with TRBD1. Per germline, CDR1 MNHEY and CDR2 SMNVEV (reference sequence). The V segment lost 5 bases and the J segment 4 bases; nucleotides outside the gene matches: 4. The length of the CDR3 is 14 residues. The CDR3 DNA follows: TGTGCCAGCAGTCTACGGACAGGGGGCACTGAAGCTTTCTTT. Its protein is CASSLRTGGTEAFF.

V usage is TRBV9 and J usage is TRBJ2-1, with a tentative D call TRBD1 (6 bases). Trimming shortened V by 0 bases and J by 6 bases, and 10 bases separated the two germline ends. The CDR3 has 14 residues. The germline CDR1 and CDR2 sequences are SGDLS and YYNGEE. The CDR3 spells CASSVGAGVNEQFF. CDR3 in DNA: TGTGCCAGCAGCGTAGGTGCAGGGGTCAATGAGCAGTTCTTC. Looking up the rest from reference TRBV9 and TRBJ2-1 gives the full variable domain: DSGVTQTPKHLITATGQRVTLRCSPRSGDLSVYWYQQSLDQGLQFLIQYYNGEERAKGNILERFSAQQFPDLHSELNLSSLELGDSALYFCASSVGAGVNEQFFGPGTRLTVL.

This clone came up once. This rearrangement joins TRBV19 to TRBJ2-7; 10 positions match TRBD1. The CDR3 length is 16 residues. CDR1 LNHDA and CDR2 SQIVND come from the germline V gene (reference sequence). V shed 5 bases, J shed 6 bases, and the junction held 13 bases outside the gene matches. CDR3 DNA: TGTGCCAGTAGTCCTCACCCCGGGACAGGGGATGTCGAGCAGTACTTC. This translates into CASSPHPGTGDVEQYF. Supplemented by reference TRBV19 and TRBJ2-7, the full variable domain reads DGGITQSPKYLFRKEGQNVTLSCEQNLNHDAMYWYRQDPGQGLRLIYYSQIVNDFQKGDIAEGYSVSREKKESFPLTVTSAQKNPTAFYLCASSPHPGTGDVEQYFGPGTRLTVT.

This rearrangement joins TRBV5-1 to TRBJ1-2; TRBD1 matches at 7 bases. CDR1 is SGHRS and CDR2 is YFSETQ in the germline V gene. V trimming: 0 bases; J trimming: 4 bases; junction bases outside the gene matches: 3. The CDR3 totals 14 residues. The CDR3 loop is CASSLDPGGYGYTF. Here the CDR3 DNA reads TGCGCCAGCAGCTTGGACCCAGGGGGCTATGGCTACACCTTC.

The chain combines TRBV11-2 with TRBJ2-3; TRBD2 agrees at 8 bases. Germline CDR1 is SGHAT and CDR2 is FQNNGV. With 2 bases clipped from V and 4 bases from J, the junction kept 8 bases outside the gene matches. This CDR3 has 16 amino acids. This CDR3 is CASSLYLRGDADTQYF. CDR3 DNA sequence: TGTGCCAGCAGCTTATACCTGCGGGGGGATGCAGATACGCAGTATTTT.

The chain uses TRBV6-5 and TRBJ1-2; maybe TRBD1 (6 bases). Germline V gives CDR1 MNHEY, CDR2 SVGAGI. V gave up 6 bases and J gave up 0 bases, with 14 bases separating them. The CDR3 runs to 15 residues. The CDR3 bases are TGTGCCAGCAGGCTAGACAGGAGCCCTAACTATGGCTACACCTTC. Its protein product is CASRLDRSPNYGYTF.

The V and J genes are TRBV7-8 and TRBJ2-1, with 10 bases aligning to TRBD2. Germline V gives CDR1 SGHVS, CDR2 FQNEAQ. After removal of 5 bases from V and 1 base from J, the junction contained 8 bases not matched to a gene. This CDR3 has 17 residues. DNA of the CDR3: TGTGCCAGCAGCCCCTCGGCTAGCGGGGGATCCTACAATGAGCAGTTCTTC. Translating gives CASSPSASGGSYNEQFF.

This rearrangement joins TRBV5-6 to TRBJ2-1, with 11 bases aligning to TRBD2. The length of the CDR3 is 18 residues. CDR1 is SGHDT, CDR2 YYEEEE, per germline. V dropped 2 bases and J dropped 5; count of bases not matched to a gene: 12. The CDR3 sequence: CASSFRTSGSSPHNEQFF. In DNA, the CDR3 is TGTGCCAGCAGCTTTCGGACTAGCGGGTCATCTCCGCACAATGAGCAGTTCTTC.

The CDR3 region is CSVAQGYTEAFF. The CDR3 region has the DNA TGCAGCGTTGCTCAGGGGTACACTGAAGCTTTCTTT. The rearrangement uses TRBV29-1 and TRBJ1-1; weak D call: TRBD1 (6 bases). The CDR3 is made up of 12 amino acids. V dropped 4 bases and J dropped 3 bases, with 9 bases sitting between them. The germline V gene encodes CDR1 SQVTM and CDR2 ANQGSEA.

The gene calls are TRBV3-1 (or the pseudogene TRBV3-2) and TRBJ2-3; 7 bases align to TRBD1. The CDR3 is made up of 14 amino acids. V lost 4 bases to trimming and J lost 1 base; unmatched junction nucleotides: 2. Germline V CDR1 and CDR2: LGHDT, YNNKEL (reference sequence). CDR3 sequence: CASSLGQGTDTQYF. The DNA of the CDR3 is TGTGCCAGCAGCCTAGGACAGGGCACAGATACGCAGTATTTT.

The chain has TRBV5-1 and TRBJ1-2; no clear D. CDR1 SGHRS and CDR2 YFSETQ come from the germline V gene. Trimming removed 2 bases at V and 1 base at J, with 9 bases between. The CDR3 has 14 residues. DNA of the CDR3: TGCGCCAGCAGCTTCGGCCGGGATAACTATGGCTACACCTTC. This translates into CASSFGRDNYGYTF.

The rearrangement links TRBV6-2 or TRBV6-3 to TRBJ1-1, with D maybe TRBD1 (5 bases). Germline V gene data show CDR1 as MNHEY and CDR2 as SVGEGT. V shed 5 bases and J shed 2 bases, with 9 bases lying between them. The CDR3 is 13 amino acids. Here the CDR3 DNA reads TGTGCCAGCAGTCTCGGGGGAAACACTGAAGCTTTCTTT. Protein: CASSLGGNTEAFF.

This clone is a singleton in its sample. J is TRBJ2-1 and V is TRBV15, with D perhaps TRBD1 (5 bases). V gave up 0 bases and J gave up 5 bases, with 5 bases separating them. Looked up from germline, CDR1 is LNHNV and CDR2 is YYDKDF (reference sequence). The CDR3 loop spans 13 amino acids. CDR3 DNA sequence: TGTGCCACCAGCAGAGAACAGGACAATGAGCAGTTCTTC. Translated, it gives CATSREQDNEQFF.

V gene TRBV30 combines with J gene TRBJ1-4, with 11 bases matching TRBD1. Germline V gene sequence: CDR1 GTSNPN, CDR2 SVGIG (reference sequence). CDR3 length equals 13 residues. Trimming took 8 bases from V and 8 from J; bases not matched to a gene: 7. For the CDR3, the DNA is TGTGCCGGGACAGGGGGTTTGGGGGAAAAACTGTTTTTT. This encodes CAGTGGLGEKLFF. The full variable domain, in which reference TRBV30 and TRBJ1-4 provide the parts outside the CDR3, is SQTIHQWPATLVQPVGSPLSLECTVEGTSNPNLYWYRQAAGRGLQLLFYSVGIGQISSEVPQNLSASRPQDRQFILSSKKLLLSDSGFYLCAGTGGLGEKLFFGSGTQLSVL.

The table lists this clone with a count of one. The CDR3 here is CASSLGGYTNEKLFF. The CDR3 DNA reads TGTGCCAGCAGTCTCGGAGGATACACTAATGAAAAACTGTTTTTT. The rearrangement uses TRBV2 and TRBJ1-4; D uncertain. The CDR3 runs to 15 residues. The germline V and J ends were trimmed by 5 bases and 2 bases, with 12 bases remaining between them. In germline, CDR1 is SNHLY, CDR2 FYNNEI.

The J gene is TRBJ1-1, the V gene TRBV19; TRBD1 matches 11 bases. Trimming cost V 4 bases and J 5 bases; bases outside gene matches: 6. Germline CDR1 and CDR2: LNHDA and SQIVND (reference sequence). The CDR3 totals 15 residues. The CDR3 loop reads CASSKPGTGGTEAFF. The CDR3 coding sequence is TGTGCCAGTAGTAAACCCGGGACAGGGGGGACTGAAGCTTTCTTT.

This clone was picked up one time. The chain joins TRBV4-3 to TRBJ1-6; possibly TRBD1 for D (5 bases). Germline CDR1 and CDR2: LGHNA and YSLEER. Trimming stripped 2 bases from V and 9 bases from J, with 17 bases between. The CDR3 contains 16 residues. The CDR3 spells CASSQRPGQGGSPLHF. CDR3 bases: TGCGCCAGCAGCCAAAGGCCCGGCCAGGGAGGTTCACCCCTCCACTTT.

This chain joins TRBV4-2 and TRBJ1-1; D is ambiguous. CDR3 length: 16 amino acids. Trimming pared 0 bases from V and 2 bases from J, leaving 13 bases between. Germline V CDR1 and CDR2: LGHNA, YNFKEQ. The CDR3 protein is CASSQDQFQVNTEAFF. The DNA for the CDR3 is TGTGCCAGCAGCCAAGATCAGTTTCAGGTCAACACTGAAGCTTTCTTT.

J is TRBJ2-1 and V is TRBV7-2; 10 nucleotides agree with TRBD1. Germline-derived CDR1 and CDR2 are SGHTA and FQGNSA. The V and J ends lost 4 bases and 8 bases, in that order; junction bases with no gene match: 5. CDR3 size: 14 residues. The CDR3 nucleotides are TGTGCCAGCAGCTCAGGGACAGGGGTCTATGAGCAGTTCTTC. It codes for CASSSGTGVYEQFF.

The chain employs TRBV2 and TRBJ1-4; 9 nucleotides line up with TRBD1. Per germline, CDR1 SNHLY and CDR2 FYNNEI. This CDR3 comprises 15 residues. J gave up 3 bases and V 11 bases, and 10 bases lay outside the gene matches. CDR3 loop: CAGLRTGVANEKLFF. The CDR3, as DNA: TGTGCCGGCCTGCGGACAGGGGTAGCTAATGAAAAACTGTTTTTT.

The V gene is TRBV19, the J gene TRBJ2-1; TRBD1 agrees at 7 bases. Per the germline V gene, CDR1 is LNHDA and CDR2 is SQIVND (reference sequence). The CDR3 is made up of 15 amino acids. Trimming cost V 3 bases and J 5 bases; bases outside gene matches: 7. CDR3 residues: CASSIQGQVNNEQFF. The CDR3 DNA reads TGTGCCAGTAGTATTCAAGGACAGGTCAACAATGAGCAGTTCTTC.

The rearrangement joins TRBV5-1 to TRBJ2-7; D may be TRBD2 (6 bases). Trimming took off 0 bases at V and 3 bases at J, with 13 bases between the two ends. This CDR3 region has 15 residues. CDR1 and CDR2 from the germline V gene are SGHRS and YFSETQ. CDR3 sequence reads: CASSLGGGKYYEQYF. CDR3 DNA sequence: TGCGCCAGCAGCTTGGGAGGCGGGAAATACTACGAGCAGTACTTC.

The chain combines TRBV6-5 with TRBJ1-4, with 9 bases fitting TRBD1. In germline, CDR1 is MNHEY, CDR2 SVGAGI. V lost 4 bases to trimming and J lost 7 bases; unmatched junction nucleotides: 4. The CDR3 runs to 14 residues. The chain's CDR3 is CASSFGQGREKLFF. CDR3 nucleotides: TGTGCCAGCAGTTTTGGACAGGGGCGTGAAAAACTGTTTTTT.

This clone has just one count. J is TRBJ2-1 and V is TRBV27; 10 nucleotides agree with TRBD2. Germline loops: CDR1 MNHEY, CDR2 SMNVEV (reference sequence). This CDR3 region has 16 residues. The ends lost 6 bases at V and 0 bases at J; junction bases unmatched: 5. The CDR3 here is CASRESGGGSYNEQFF. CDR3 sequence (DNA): TGTGCCAGCAGAGAAAGCGGGGGGGGCTCCTACAATGAGCAGTTCTTC.

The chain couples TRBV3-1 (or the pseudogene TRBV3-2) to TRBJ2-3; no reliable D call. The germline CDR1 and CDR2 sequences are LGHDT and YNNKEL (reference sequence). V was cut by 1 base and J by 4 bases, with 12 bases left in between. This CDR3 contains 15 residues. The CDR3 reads CASSQGITIADTQYF. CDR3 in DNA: TGTGCCAGCAGCCAAGGGATTACTATCGCAGATACGCAGTATTTT.